Below, 18 T cell receptor beta chains from the same sample are listed, as sequenced in a study of monozygotic twins with inflammatory bowel disease. From the 5' RACE reads, TCRdb lists one entry per CDR3 protein and no DNA. This sample contains approximately 200,000 distinct CDR3 sequences. The sample taken for sequencing was blood. The receptors here all came from a human donor with ulcerative colitis or Crohn's disease, or a healthy co-twin of an affected twin (not recorded which).

The V call is TRBV20-1, the J call TRBJ2-7; TCRdb lists TRBD2, though no DNA is available to test this call. Germline CDR1 and CDR2: DFQATT and SNEGSKA (reference sequence). The CDR3 runs to 13 residues. The CDR3 region is CSARDSGAYEQYF.

The chain links TRBV7-2 to TRBJ2-7. This CDR3 comprises 13 residues. Germline V gene sequence: CDR1 SGHTA, CDR2 FQGNSA. CDR3 loop: CVSSLNLIYEQYF.

This sequence joins TRBV7-9 and TRBJ1-2; the TCRdb call, TRBD1, lacks DNA for checking. The CDR3 has 16 residues. CDR1 SEHNR and CDR2 FQNEAQ come from the germline V gene (reference sequence). The CDR3 sequence is CASSTPGASSNYGYTF.

The chain has TRBV27 and TRBJ1-1; as DNA is missing, the TRBD1 call by TCRdb cannot be tested. This CDR3 is built from 15 residues. Germline lookup yields CDR1 MNHEY and CDR2 SMNVEV (reference sequence). The CDR3: CASSSLKGLGTEAFF.

This chain connects TRBV28 to TRBJ2-3; the TCRdb D gene call, TRBD2, has no DNA to confirm it. The germline gives CDR1 MDHEN, CDR2 SYDVKM. The CDR3 extends over 19 amino acids. CDR3 loop: CASSSPLPGLAGEVNTQYF.

The J gene is TRBJ1-1, the V gene TRBV5-5; with no DNA, the TCRdb D assignment of TRBD1 cannot be verified. The length of the CDR3 is 14 residues. The germline V gene encodes CDR1 SGHKS and CDR2 YYEKEE (reference sequence). CDR3 sequence reads: CASSLEGVMAEAFF.

The rearrangement uses TRBV20-1 and TRBJ2-5. The CDR3 spans 12 residues. Looked up from germline, CDR1 is DFQATT and CDR2 is SNEGSKA (reference sequence). The CDR3 reads CSARELKETQYF.

This chain links TRBV5-4 with TRBJ1-4. Germline V lookup: CDR1 SGHNT, CDR2 YYREEE (reference sequence). The CDR3 covers 14 residues. The CDR3 sequence is CASSLQGTNEKLFF. Complete variable domain (other parts from reference TRBV5-4 and TRBJ1-4): ETGVTQSPTHLIKTRGQQVTLRCSSQSGHNTVSWYQQALGQGPQFIFQYYREEENGRGNFPPRFSGLQFPNYSSELNVNALELDDSALYLCASSLQGTNEKLFFGSGTQLSVL.

The chain carries TRBV6-1 and TRBJ2-7; TCRdb reports TRBD1, a call that lacks DNA to check it against. CDR3 size: 15 residues. Per the germline V gene, CDR1 is MNHNS and CDR2 is SASEGT. The CDR3 loop is CASDSGGIVPLEQYF.

This sequence joins TRBV18 and TRBJ1-2; TCRdb reports TRBD1, a call that lacks DNA to check it against. Germline-derived CDR1 and CDR2 are KGHSH and LQKENI. CDR3 length: 18 residues. CDR3 loop: CASSPPGTGDIANYGYTF.

This sequence joins TRBV9 and TRBJ2-1; TCRdb's D call, TRBD1, is unchecked because there is no DNA. Germline V CDR1 and CDR2: SGDLS, YYNGEE. There are 14 residues in the CDR3. The CDR3 loop is CASSVLPEWDEQFF.

The chain combines TRBV23-1 with TRBJ2-1; TCRdb picks TRBD2, but there is no DNA to check that call. TRBV23-1 is designated an ORF whose function remains uncertain. This CDR3 is 14 amino acids long. The CDR3 sequence is CASSPERFYNEQFF.

The chain is built from TRBV11-2 and TRBJ2-1; lacking DNA, the TRBD1 call made by TCRdb goes unchecked. The CDR3 is made up of 13 amino acids. Germline V gives CDR1 SGHAT, CDR2 FQNNGV. CDR3 sequence reads: CASSLGRYNEQFF.

The J gene is TRBJ1-1, the V gene TRBV25-1; TCRdb's D call, TRBD1, is unchecked because there is no DNA. This CDR3 is built from 17 residues. Per germline, CDR1 MGHDK and CDR2 SYGVNS. The CDR3: CASSGWGHPPRNTEAFF.

This chain uses TRBV29-1 with TRBJ1-1. CDR1 is SQVTM and CDR2 is ANQGSEA in the germline V gene. This CDR3 contains 11 residues. CDR3 loop: CSVEGTTEAFF.

The genes are TRBV7-9 and TRBJ1-1. This CDR3 spans 11 amino acids. Germline V gives CDR1 SEHNR, CDR2 FQNEAQ (reference sequence). This CDR3 reads CASSSALGAFF. Full variable domain (rest looked up from reference TRBV7-9 and TRBJ1-1): DTGVSQNPRHKITKRGQNVTFRCDPISEHNRLYWYRQTLGQGPEFLTYFQNEAQLEKSRLLSDRFSAERPKGSFSTLEIQRTEQGDSAMYLCASSSALGAFFGQGTRLTVV.

This rearrangement joins TRBV5-1 to TRBJ2-3; TCRdb returns TRBD2, unconfirmable since there is no DNA. The CDR3 length is 15 residues. The V gene's germline CDR1 is SGHRS and CDR2 YFSETQ. The CDR3: CASSPADGPTDTQYF.

The chain carries TRBV19 and TRBJ2-1; TCRdb picks TRBD2, but there is no DNA to check that call. This CDR3 comprises 13 residues. Germline V gene lookup returns CDR1 LNHDA and CDR2 SQIVND (reference sequence). This CDR3 is CASSGLAGNEQFF.